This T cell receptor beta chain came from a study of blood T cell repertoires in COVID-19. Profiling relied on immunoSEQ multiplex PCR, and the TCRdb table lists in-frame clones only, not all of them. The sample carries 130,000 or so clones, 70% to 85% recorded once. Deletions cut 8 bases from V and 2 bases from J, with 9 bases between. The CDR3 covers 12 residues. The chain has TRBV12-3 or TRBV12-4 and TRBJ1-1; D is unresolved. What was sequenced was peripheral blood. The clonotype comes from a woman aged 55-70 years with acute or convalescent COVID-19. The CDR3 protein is CASGRFNTEAFF. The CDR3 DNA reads TGTGCCAGCGGTAGATTCAACACTGAAGCTTTCTTT.